This TCR beta chain comes out of a study of cytomegalovirus exposure and HLA in healthy donors. V was pared by 4 bases and J by 5 bases, with 1 base of the junction left unmatched. The germline V gene encodes CDR1 SEHNR and CDR2 FQNEAQ (reference sequence). This CDR3 has 14 residues. Researchers ran the PCR with 60 Vbeta and 13 Jbeta primers. TCRdb's copy holds only in-frame clones and misses some; the assay was immunoSEQ multiplex PCR. The sample holds roughly 180,000 clones, 85% seen once. V is TRBV7-9 and J is TRBJ2-3; 12 positions match TRBD2. The sample was PBMCs. The clonotype comes from a boy aged 2-9 years in good health and CMV-seronegative. The CDR3 DNA sequence: TGTGCCAGCAGCTCTAGCGGGGGGGGAGATACGCAGTATTTT. Encoded protein: CASSSSGGGDTQYF.